This record looks at one T cell receptor beta chain sequence and its context. V trimming: 9 bases; J trimming: 8 bases; junction bases outside the gene matches: 21. CDR3 length: 18 amino acids. Germline V lookup: CDR1 KGHDR, CDR2 SFDVKD. The sample comes from a study of T cell responses to AZD1222 COVID-19 vaccine. Profiling relied on immunoSEQ multiplex PCR, and the TCRdb table lists in-frame clones only, not all of them. The sample includes over 110,000 clones, approximately 94% of them seen just once. Sequencing used peripheral blood, obtained on day 0 of AZD1222 vaccination. The receptor's source is an adult in good health. The J gene is TRBJ2-4, the V gene TRBV24-1; 10 nucleotides line up with TRBD2. The CDR3 reads CATLGQGESGREGDIQYF. The CDR3 region has the DNA TGTGCCACCTTAGGACAGGGTGAGAGCGGGAGGGAGGGGGACATTCAGTACTTC.